Listed below are T cell receptor beta chains from one sample, sequenced in a study of OX40 agonist ivuxolimab in advanced cancers. Profiled with immunoSEQ multiplex PCR; TCRdb holds only in-frame clones, not every one. The repertoire holds approximately 27,000 clones, with approximately 81% as singletons. Sample: CD4+ or CD8+ T cells sorted from blood, taken in a trial of the OX40 agonist ivuxolimab. The receptor source for this set is an adult with an advanced solid tumor such as melanoma, head and neck, liver or kidney cancer. Both conserved end residues are part of each CDR3. The D gene is left open where the match is weak. Clone size is not always given. Where it is, it says once, few, many or a class for expanded clones.

>TRBJ1-2|.|TRBV29-1|.
TGCAGCGCAGGGACCCCTAATAACTATGGCTACACCTTC
CSAGTPNNYGYTF
>TRBJ1-1|.|TRBV11-2|TRBD1
TGTGCCAGCAGCTTAGGTAGGACAGGGCCGAACACTGAAGCTTTCTTT
CASSLGRTGPNTEAFF
>TRBJ2-7|.|TRBV20-1|.
TGCAGTGCTAGAGCCATCTACGAGCAGTACTTC
CSARAIYEQYF
>TRBJ2-2|.|TRBV5-8|.
TGTGCCAGCAACACAGGGACGAACACCGGGGAGCTGTTTTTT
CASNTGTNTGELFF
>TRBJ1-1|.|TRBV2|.
TGTGCCAGCCGATCCCAATTGAGCAGGGGAAACACTGAAGCTTTCTTT
CASRSQLSRGNTEAFF
>TRBJ1-4|.|TRBV18|.
TGTGCCAGCTCACCTGAGGATGTTCGTGAAAAACTGTTTTTT
CASSPEDVREKLFF
>TRBJ2-3|once|TRBV18|.
TGTGCCAGCTCTTATCCCCCCGGGGATACGCAGTATTTT
CASSYPPGDTQYF
>TRBJ1-1|.|TRBV4-1|TRBD1
TGCGCCAGCAGCCGAGGCCGACAGGGAATTAACACTGAAGCTTTCTTT
CASSRGRQGINTEAFF
>TRBJ1-4|.|TRBV28|.
TGTGCCAGCAGTACAGGGTCCTACGAAAAACTGTTTTTT
CASSTGSYEKLFF
>TRBJ1-1|.|TRBV19|.
TGTGCCAGTAGTCGTCGGACCGGGGGGGAAGCTTTCTTT
CASSRRTGGEAFF
>TRBJ1-3|.|TRBV7-2|.
TGTGCCAGCAGCACCTGGACTGGAAAAGGAAACACCATATATTTT
CASSTWTGKGNTIYF
>TRBJ2-1|.|TRBV30|.
TGTGCCTGGAGTGTAGTGAACTACAATGAGCAGTTCTTC
CAWSVVNYNEQFF
>TRBJ1-1|.|TRBV27|.
TGTGCCAGCAGATACGGGGGGAAGAGAGGCACTGAAGCTTTCTTT
CASRYGGKRGTEAFF
>TRBJ2-7|.|TRBV27|.
TGTGCCAGCAGTCTTTTGGCAGGGGCCCGTGGAGAGCAGTACTTC
CASSLLAGARGEQYF
>TRBJ2-7|.|TRBV4-1|TRBD2
TGCGCCAGCAGCCAAGGGGTTAGCGGGGGGCCTCTCTACGAGCAGTACTTC
CASSQGVSGGPLYEQYF
>TRBJ2-7|.|TRBV30|.
TGTGCCTTTGGACGAATCGAGCAGTACTTC
CAFGRIEQYF
>TRBJ1-2|.|TRBV10-3|TRBD1
TGTGCCAGCAGACAGGGCGTTGGTTATGGCTACACCTTC
CASRQGVGYGYTF
>TRBJ1-1|.|TRBV2|.
TGTGCCAGCAGTATATCCCGGGACGCAGCTTTCTTT
CASSISRDAAFF
>TRBJ1-2|few|TRBV7-8|TRBD1
TGTGCCAGCAGCTTCACAGGGGATGGCTACACCTTC
CASSFTGDGYTF
>TRBJ1-1|.|TRBV11-2|.
TGTGCCAGCAGCTCTATAGCCAGGAACACTGAAGCTTTCTTT
CASSSIARNTEAFF
>TRBJ2-3|.|TRBV7-9|TRBD2
TGTGCCAGCAGCTTAGAAAGAGGTAGCGGGGACACAGATACGCAGTATTTT
CASSLERGSGDTDTQYF
>TRBJ1-2|once|TRBV5-8|.
TGTGCCAGCAGCTTGGTAGACAGTCTGAGCTATGGCTACACCTTC
CASSLVDSLSYGYTF
>TRBJ1-1|.|TRBV19|.
TGTGCCAGTAGTATAGATGTATACACTGAAGCTTTCTTT
CASSIDVYTEAFF
>TRBJ2-5|few|TRBV5-1|.
TGCGCCAGCAGCTTGTTCTTGCAAGAGACCCAGTACTTC
CASSLFLQETQYF
>TRBJ2-6|few|TRBV5-1|.
TGCGCCAGCAGCTTGGACGGCGGCTCTGGGGCCAACGTCCTGACTTTC
CASSLDGGSGANVLTF
>TRBJ1-1|.|TRBV27|.
TGTGCCAGCAGTTCACAAATGAACACTGAAGCTTTCTTT
CASSSQMNTEAFF
>TRBJ2-1|.|TRBV11-3|.
TGTGCCAGCAGTAGGACACCTGTGCAGCAGTTCTTC
CASSRTPVQQFF
>TRBJ1-6|.|TRBV5-1|.
TGCGCCAGCAGCGCCTCAGACAATTCACCCCTCCACTTT
CASSASDNSPLHF
>TRBJ2-7|.|TRBV6-1|.
TGTGCCCTGACGTACGACGGGTCCTACGAGCAGTACTTC
CALTYDGSYEQYF
>TRBJ1-5|.|TRBV7-2|.
TGTGCCAGCAGCTTACTGTTGAGCAATCAGCCCCAGCATTTT
CASSLLLSNQPQHF
>TRBJ1-2|.|TRBV4-1|.
TGCGCCAGCAGCCACCTAGACGTGGAGTTACTTGGCTACACCTTC
CASSHLDVELLGYTF